The present T cell receptor beta chain was sequenced within a study of blood T cells in healthy people across ages (dated by TCRdb to 2015 to 2017). For context, the study as a whole: Template switching captured roughly one uniquely barcoded TCR beta cDNA molecule per two T cells in model experiments. The donors were divided into four age groups: young (average about 16 years), middle-aged (about 39), aged (approximately 62) and long-lived (about 80). The study analyzed two additional independent replicas of 1 million unique cDNA reads from the same blood draw for two donors, one aged 18 to 29 and one aged 80 or older. To avoid experimental bias, donors of different ages were distributed randomly across sequencing lanes. The study measured age-related changes in TCR beta repertoire diversity using deep sequencing normalized with unique cDNA molecular identifiers. The paper's findings and limits, for the study overall: Estimates of total diversity based on one million sequenced T cells were considered lower bounds and underestimates. Because the CMV infection status of the donors was unknown, age-related changes in expanded clonotypes may potentially have been confounded. The percentage of naive T cells measured by flow cytometry correlated strongly with observed TCR beta diversity. Observed TCR beta diversity per million T cells fell roughly linearly with age, and a significant reduction was already apparent by age about 38. Since profiling was done on bulk unsorted PBMCs, naive and antigen-experienced compartments could not be conclusively compared. Compared with the aged group, more naive CD4+ T cells, fewer expanded clones and increased TCR diversity were shown by the long-lived group, suggesting age selection.

Reading from cysteine to phenylalanine, the CDR3 counts 18 amino acids. Just the 54-base CDR3 DNA is kept, in frame starting at base 1. CDR1 and CDR2 are drawn from the germline V gene (reference sequence): MNHEY, SMNVEV. Trimming leaves V shorter by 5 bases and J shorter by 4 bases, with the junction holding 15 bases beyond the gene matches. Turning to this clonotype: The clone's antigen remains unknown. Within one base of it there is no much larger clone, and no base qualities were kept.

The donors were roughly 39 Caucasian individuals from Russia, aged 6 to 90 years, who were systemically healthy. Around 9.9 milliliters of peripheral blood were collected from each donor into EDTA-treated Vacutainer tubes. Ficoll-Paque density-gradient centrifugation was used to isolate PBMCs, with at least 7 million per sample. Total RNA was extracted from PBMCs with Trizol reagent, with at least 5 micrograms obtained per sample. For every donor, an aliquot of PBMCs went through flow cytometry to measure the percentages of naive CD45RAhigh/CD27high T cells. Receptor amplification or capture employed 5' RACE. The instrument given in TCRdb is Illumina HiSeq 2500. A second about 7 to 12 cycle PCR used a sample-barcoded 5' primer and a J-beta primer mix. A template-switch 5' adaptor carrying 12 random nucleotides introduced a unique molecular identifier onto each TCR beta cDNA molecule. Each sample yielded at least 3 million CDR3-containing paired-end reads. First-strand cDNA was synthesized from all RNA with the Mint cDNA synthesis kit, primed by a TRBC-specific oligonucleotide. Following uracil-DNA glycosylase treatment, all cDNA underwent a first 18-cycle PCR with the universal primers M1SS and BC2_uni_R. Per the source publication's procedure: For normalization, 1 million high-quality reads were randomly selected from each sample, with every read carrying a distinct molecular identifier. Instead of being binned into consensus sequences, reads that shared molecular identifiers were thrown out. MiTCR, set to a Q25 quality threshold and the strictest error-elimination algorithm, was used for CDR3 identification, clonotype clustering and error correction. A nonparametric unseen species model using Euler transformation provided a lower-bound estimate of total TCR beta diversity. The public sequencing data were trimmed at Q25 with fastp and processed into clonotypes with MiXCR by TCRdb, which kept only in-frame beta chains. Identical CDR3 proteins give one entry, which carries the most common genes and DNA. It is TCRdb's table, rather than the study itself, that gives the V and J calls and clone size. Here the sample has hundreds of thousands of distinct CDR3 sequences; over 45% occur a single time. The ten largest clones add up to approximately 32% of the sample.

The clonotype was recovered from a woman aged 60 to 75 in good health. The sample taken for sequencing was blood. The receptor chain draws on TRBV27 and TRBJ2-1; 9 bases in between match TRBD2. The CDR3 loop reads CASSPKGDSGSAYNEQFF. The sequenced DNA is TGTGCCAGCAGTCCCAAGGGGGATAGCGGGAGCGCGTACAATGAGCAGTTCTTC.